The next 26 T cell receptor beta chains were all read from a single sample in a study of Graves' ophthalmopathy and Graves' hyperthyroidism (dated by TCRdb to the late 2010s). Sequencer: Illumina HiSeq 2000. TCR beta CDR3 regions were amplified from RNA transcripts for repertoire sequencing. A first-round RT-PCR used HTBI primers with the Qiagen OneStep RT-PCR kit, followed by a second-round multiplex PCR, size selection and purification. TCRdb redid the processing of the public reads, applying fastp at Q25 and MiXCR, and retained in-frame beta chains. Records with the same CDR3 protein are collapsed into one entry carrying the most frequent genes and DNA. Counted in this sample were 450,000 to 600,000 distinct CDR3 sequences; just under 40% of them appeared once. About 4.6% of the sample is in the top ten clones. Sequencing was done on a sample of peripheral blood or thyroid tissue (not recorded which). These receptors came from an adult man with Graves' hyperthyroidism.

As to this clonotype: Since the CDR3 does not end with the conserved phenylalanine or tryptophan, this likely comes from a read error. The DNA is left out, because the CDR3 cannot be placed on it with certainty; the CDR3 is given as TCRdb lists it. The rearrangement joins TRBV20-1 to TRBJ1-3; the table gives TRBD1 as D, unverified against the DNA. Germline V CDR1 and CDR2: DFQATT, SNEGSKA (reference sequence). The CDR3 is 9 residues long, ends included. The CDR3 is CSARQGLDT.

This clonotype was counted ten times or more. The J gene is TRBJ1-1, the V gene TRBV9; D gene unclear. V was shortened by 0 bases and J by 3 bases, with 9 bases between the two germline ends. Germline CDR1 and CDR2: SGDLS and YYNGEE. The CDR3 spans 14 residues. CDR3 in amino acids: CASSVDMFDTEAFF. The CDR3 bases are TGTGCCAGCAGCGTAGATATGTTCGACACTGAAGCTTTCTTT.

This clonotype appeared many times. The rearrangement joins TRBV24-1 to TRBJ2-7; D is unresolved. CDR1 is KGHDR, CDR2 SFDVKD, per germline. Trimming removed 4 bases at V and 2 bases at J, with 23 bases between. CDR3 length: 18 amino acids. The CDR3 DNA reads TGTGCCACCAGTGACCGCTACAGATTGTCACAAATCCCCTACGAGCAGTACTTC. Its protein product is CATSDRYRLSQIPYEQYF.

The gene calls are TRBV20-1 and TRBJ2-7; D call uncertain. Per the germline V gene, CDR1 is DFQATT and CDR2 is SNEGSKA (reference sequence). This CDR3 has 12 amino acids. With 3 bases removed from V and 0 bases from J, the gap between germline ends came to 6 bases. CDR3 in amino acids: CSASRISYEQYF. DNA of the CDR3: TGCAGTGCTAGCCGGATCTCCTACGAGCAGTACTTC.

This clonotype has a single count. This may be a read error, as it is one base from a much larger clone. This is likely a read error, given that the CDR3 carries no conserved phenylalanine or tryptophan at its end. In nucleotides, the CDR3 is TGTGCCAGCAGCGAATGGACAGGGAACACTGAAGCTTTCCTT. Its translation is CASSEWTGNTEAFL. The genes are TRBV9 and TRBJ1-1, with 7 bases lining up with TRBD1. V trimming: 3 bases; J trimming: 1 base; junction bases outside the gene matches: 3. The CDR3 contains 14 residues. Per the germline V gene, CDR1 is SGDLS and CDR2 is YYNGEE.

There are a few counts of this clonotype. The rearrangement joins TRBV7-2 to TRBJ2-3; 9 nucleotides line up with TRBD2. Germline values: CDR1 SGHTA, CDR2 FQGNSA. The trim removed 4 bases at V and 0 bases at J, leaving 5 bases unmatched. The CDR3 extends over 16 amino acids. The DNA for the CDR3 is TGTGCCAGCAGCTATAGCGGGAGAGGGAGCACAGATACGCAGTATTTT. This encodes CASSYSGRGSTDTQYF.

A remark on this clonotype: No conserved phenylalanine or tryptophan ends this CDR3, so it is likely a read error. CDR3 amino acids: CASSLPGQGLYEQYL. CDR3 sequence (DNA): TGTGCCAGCAGTTTACCGGGACAGGGGCTCTACGAGCAGTACCTC. The V call is TRBV10-1, the J call TRBJ2-7, with 10 bases matching TRBD1. The CDR3 runs to 15 residues. In germline, CDR1 is WNHNN, CDR2 SYGVQD (reference sequence).

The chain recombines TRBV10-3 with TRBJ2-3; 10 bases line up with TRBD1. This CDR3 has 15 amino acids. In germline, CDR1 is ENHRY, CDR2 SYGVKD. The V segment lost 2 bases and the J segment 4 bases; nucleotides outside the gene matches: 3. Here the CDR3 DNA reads TGTGCCATCAGTGAGACCGGACAGGGGGCAGATACGCAGTATTTT. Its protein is CAISETGQGADTQYF.

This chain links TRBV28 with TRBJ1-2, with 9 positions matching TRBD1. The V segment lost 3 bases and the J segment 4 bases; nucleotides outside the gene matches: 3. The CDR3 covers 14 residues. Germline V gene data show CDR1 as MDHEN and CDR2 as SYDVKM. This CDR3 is CASSFGQGSYGYTF. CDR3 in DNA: TGTGCCAGCAGTTTTGGACAGGGGAGCTATGGCTACACCTTC.

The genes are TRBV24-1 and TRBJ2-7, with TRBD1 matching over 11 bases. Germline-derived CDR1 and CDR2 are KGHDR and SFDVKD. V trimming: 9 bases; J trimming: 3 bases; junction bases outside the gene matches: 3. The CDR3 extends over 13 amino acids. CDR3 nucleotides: TGTGCCACCTCTGGGACAGGGGGCTACGAGCAGTACTTC. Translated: CATSGTGGYEQYF.

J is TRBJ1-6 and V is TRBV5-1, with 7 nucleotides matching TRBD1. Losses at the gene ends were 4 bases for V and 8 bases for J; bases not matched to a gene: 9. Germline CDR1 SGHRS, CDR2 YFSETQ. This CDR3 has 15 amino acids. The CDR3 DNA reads TGCGCCAGCAGCGAAAGACAGGGTCACTATTCACCCCTCCACTTT. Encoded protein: CASSERQGHYSPLHF.

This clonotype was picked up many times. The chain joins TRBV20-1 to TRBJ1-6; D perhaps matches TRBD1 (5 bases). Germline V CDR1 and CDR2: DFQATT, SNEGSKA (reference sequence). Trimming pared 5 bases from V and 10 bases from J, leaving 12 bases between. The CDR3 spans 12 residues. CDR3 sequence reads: CSARDALSPLHF. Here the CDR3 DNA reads TGCAGTGCTCGGGACGCGCTATCACCCCTCCACTTT.

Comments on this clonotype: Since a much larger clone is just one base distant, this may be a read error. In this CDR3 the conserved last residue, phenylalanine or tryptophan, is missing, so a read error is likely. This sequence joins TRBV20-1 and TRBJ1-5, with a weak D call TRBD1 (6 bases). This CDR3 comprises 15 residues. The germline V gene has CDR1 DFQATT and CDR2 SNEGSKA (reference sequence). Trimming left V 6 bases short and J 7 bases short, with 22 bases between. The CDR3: CSAHRPGGAGQPQHL. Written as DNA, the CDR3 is TGCAGTGCCCACCGCCCCGGGGGGGCAGGGCAGCCCCAGCATCTT.

Here the CDR3 DNA reads TGCAGTGCTGTTAGCGGGAGAGAGACCCAGTACTTC. Its protein product is CSAVSGRETQYF. The genes are TRBV20-1 and TRBJ2-5, with 9 bases identical to TRBD2. The V segment lost 5 bases and the J segment 4 bases; nucleotides outside the gene matches: 2. This CDR3 has 12 residues. Germline assignment: CDR1 DFQATT and CDR2 SNEGSKA (reference sequence).

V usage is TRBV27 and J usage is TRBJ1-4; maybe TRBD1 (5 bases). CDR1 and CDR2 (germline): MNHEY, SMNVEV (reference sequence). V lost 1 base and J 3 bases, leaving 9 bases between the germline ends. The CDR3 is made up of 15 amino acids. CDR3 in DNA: TGTGCCAGCAGTTTATTGGGGGGTGCTAATGAAAAACTGTTTTTT. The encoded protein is CASSLLGGANEKLFF.

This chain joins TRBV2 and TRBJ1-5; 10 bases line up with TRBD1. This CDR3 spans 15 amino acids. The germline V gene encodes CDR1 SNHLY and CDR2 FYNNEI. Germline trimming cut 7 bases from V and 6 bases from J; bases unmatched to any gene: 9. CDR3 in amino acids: CASTEDRGASQPQHF. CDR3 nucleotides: TGTGCCAGCACTGAGGACAGGGGGGCGAGTCAGCCCCAGCATTTT.

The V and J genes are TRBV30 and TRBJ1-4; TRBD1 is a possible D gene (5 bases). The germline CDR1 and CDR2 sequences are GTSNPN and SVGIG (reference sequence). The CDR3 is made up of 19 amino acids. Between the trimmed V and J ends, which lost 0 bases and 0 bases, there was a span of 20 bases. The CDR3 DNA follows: TGTGCCTGGAGTGTACGAACCAGGGCCAAAGTCGCAACTAATGAAAAACTGTTTTTT. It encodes CAWSVRTRAKVATNEKLFF.

This CDR3 reads CASSGGQAYQPQHF. CDR3 nucleotide sequence: TGTGCCAGCAGTGGGGGACAAGCCTATCAGCCCCAGCATTTT. The chain has TRBV6-1 and TRBJ1-5, with D perhaps TRBD1 (6 bases). V lost 4 bases and J lost 5, with 12 bases in between. Germline V gene lookup returns CDR1 MNHNS and CDR2 SASEGT. The CDR3 totals 14 residues.

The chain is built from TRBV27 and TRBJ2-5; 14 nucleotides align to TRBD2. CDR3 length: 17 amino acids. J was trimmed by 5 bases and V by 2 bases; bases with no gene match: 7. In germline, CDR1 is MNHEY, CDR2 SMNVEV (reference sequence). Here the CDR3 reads CASSLRRLAGGLETQYF. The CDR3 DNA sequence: TGTGCCAGCAGTTTACGCCGACTAGCGGGGGGGCTGGAGACCCAGTACTTC.

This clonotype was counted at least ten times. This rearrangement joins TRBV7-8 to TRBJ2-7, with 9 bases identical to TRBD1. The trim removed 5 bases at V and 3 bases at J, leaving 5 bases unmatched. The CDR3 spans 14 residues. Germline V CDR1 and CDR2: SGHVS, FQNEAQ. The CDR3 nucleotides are TGTGCCAGCAGCATACAGGGGGCCGGCTACGAGCAGTACTTC. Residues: CASSIQGAGYEQYF.

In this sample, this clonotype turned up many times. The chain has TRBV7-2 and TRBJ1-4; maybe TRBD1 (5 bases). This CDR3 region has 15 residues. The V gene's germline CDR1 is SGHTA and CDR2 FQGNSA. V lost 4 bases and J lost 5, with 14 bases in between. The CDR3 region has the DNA TGTGCCAGCAGCTCCCTGGGGACGGAGAATGAAAAACTGTTTTTT. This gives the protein CASSSLGTENEKLFF.

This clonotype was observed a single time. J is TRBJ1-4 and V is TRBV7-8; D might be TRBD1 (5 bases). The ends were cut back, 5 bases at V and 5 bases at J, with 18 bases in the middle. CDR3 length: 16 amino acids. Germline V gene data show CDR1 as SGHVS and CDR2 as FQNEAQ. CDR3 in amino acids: CASSPGLVLRNEKLFF. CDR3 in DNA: TGTGCCAGCAGCCCGGGACTGGTATTGCGGAATGAAAAACTGTTTTTT.

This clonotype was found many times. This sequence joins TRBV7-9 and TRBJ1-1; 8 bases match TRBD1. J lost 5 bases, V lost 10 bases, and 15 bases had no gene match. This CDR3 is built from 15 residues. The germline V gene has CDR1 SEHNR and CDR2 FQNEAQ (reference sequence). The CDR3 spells CAIQGTGRASTEAFF. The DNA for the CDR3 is TGTGCCATCCAAGGGACAGGAAGGGCCTCAACTGAAGCTTTCTTT.

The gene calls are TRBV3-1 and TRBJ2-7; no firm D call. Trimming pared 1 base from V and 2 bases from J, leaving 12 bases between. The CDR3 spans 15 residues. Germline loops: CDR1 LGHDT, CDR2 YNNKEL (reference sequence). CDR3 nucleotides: TGTGCCAGCAGCCAAGTGTCGGGCGAGGCCTACGAGCAGTACTTC. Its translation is CASSQVSGEAYEQYF.

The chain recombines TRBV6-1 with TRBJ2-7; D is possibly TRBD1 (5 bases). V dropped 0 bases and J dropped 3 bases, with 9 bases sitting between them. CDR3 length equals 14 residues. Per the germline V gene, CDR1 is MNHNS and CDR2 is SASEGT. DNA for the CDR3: TGTGCCAGCAGTGAAGCAGGGGATGACTACGAGCAGTACTTC. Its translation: CASSEAGDDYEQYF.

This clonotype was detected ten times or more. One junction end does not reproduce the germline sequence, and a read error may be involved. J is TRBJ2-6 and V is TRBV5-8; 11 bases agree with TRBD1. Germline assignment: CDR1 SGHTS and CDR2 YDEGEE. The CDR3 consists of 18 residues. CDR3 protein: CAGSSARDRGIGANVLTF. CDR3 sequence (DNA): TGTGCCGGCAGTTCGGCCCGGGACAGGGGGATTGGGGCCAACGTCCTGACTTTC.